Listed below are T cell receptor beta chains from one sample, sequenced in a study of cytomegalovirus exposure and HLA in healthy donors. Libraries were prepared by immunoSEQ multiplex PCR; TCRdb keeps only in-frame clonotypes and omits some of them. Of tens of thousands of clones in the sample, around 64% were seen once. Sequencing used PBMCs. The source of these receptors is a man under 40 in good health and CMV-seronegative. Each CDR3 is given with its conserved first and last residue. The D gene is left open where the match is weak. Clone size is shown for a subset of rows, as once, few, many or a class of expanded clone.

D,J,size,V,CDR3,DNA
.,TRBJ1-1,.,TRBV29-1,CSVEVQANTEAFF,TGCAGCGTTGAGGTACAGGCGAACACTGAAGCTTTCTTT
.,TRBJ2-7,.,TRBV5-6,CASSLDISYEQYF,TGTGCCAGCAGCTTGGATATCTCCTACGAGCAGTACTTC
TRBD2,TRBJ2-5,.,TRBV18,CASSPSASGTFMETQYF,TGTGCCAGCTCACCATCGGCTAGCGGGACTTTTATGGAGACCCAGTACTTC
.,TRBJ1-1,.,TRBV30,CAFGFQPGTEAFF,TGTGCCTTTGGATTTCAACCGGGCACTGAAGCTTTCTTT
TRBD1,TRBJ1-2,.,TRBV18,CASSPRGDSYGYTF,TGTGCCAGCTCACCACGGGGGGACAGCTATGGCTACACCTTC
TRBD1,TRBJ2-7,.,TRBV5-8,CASSFGTGLSYEQYF,TGTGCCAGCAGTTTCGGGACAGGACTCTCCTACGAGCAGTACTTC
TRBD2,TRBJ2-5,.,TRBV28,CASSLGLAGVWETQYF,TGTGCCAGCAGCTTGGGACTAGCGGGAGTGTGGGAGACCCAGTACTTC
TRBD1,TRBJ1-5,.,TRBV18,CASSPTGQGGQPQHF,TGTGCCAGCTCACCAACGGGACAGGGTGGCCAGCCCCAGCATTTT
.,TRBJ1-1,.,TRBV9,CASSVTGLNTEAFF,TGTGCCAGCAGCGTTACAGGGTTGAACACTGAAGCTTTCTTT
TRBD2,TRBJ2-7,.,TRBV25-1,CASRLAGSYEQYF,TGTGCCAGCCGATTAGCGGGGAGCTACGAGCAGTACTTC
.,TRBJ2-2,.,TRBV6-5,CASRRGNTGELFF,TGTGCCAGCAGGCGGGGGAACACCGGGGAGCTGTTTTTT
TRBD2,TRBJ2-3,.,TRBV10-3,CATGAGLTDTQYF,TGTGCCACAGGAGCGGGGCTCACAGATACGCAGTATTTT
.,TRBJ2-3,.,TRBV7-2,CASSLDGGTDTQYF,TGTGCCAGCAGCTTGGACGGGGGCACAGATACGCAGTATTTT
.,TRBJ2-1,few,TRBV5-4,CASSLGDSTYNEQFF,TGTGCCAGCAGCTTAGGGGACTCAACCTACAATGAGCAGTTCTTC
TRBD2,TRBJ2-7,.,TRBV28,CASTHPSGTGYEQYF,TGTGCCAGCACTCACCCTAGCGGGACCGGGTACGAGCAGTACTTC
TRBD1,TRBJ1-3,many,TRBV18,CASSRRGPSSGNTIYF,TGTGCCAGCTCCCGCAGGGGGCCGAGCTCTGGAAACACCATATATTTT
TRBD1,TRBJ1-1,few,TRBV19,CASSIMGGTGTEAFF,TGTGCCAGTAGTATAATGGGCGGGACAGGGACTGAAGCTTTCTTT